This T cell receptor (beta chain) was identified in a study of blood T cell repertoires in COVID-19. Study at large: The United States, Italy and Spain provided the acute and convalescent COVID-19 samples. PBMCs, B-cell-depleted T cells, or T cells were the source of the cDNA or gDNA that made up the material.

V dropped 4 bases and J dropped 4; count of bases not matched to a gene: 5. Germline V gene lookup returns CDR1 SGHRS and CDR2 YFSETQ. The CDR3 spans 16 residues. Original data processing: Amplifying reference gene primers gave estimates of nucleated cell counts. Measured with immunoSEQ multiplex PCR; TCRdb has only the in-frame clones, and not every one. D and trimming were read from the DNA, whereas the V and J calls and clone size are those reported in that table. The sample has approximately 220,000 clones; approximately 86% are singletons. This chain links TRBV5-1 with TRBJ2-5; 15 bases are a match to TRBD2. The receptor comes from a man in his fifties or sixties with acute or convalescent COVID-19. The sample comprised peripheral blood. Written as DNA, the CDR3 is TGCGCCAGCAGCCCGGGACTAGCGGGGGGCCCAGAGACCCAGTACTTC. Its translation is CASSPGLAGGPETQYF.